The source of this T cell receptor (beta chain) is a study of T cell repertoires in cytomegalovirus infection (dated 2019 in TCRdb). In the study overall: The HLA type of each donor mattered for the analysis, because public TCR beta signatures pointed to carriage of CMV infection along with the matching HLA type. General findings and caveats noted by the study authors: The ex vivo response was dominated by HLA-C-restricted CMV-specific TCR beta clonotypes, and the single most frequent clonotype in two of eight donors was supplied by these HLA-C-restricted clonotypes. In both this cohort and an independent roughly 330-donor cohort, the cumulative frequency of public TCR beta family members distinguished carriers of CMV infection plus the relevant HLA type.

Turning to this clonotype: This clone's antigen is unknown. Base qualities are not provided; no much larger clone lies one nucleotide away.

The sequencer was an Illumina HiSeq 1500. In-frame beta chains were kept once TCRdb had trimmed the public reads at Q25 with fastp and called clones with MiXCR. Every distinct CDR3 protein forms one entry, paired with its most common genes and DNA. This sample lists fewer than 300,000 distinct CDR3 sequences; around 25% were detected once. 14% of the sample belongs to the ten largest clones. Including the terminal cysteine and phenylalanine, the CDR3 comprises 16 residues. Only the CDR3 region is kept as DNA, spanning 48 bases read in frame from base 1. Trimming takes 3 bases from V and 0 bases from J, and the germline ends sit 11 bases apart. CDR1 is given as MRHNA and CDR2 as SNTAGT, both from the germline V gene.

The specimen sequenced was PBMCs. The V gene is TRBV6-4 and the J gene is TRBJ2-2; perhaps TRBD2 is the D gene, with 6 bases matching. This TCR was sampled from a human donor in good health (CMV status not recorded). Some clones in this sample may be carry-over from other donors' samples. The CDR3 region reads CASSEFSGANTGELFF. At the DNA level, the sequence is TGTGCCAGCAGTGAGTTTAGCGGAGCGAACACCGGGGAGCTGTTTTTT.